Sequencing of this T cell receptor (beta chain) was carried out in a study of OX40 agonist ivuxolimab in advanced cancers. A remark on this clone: Its antigen remains unidentified.

The protocol was immunoSEQ multiplex PCR, while the TCRdb copy is restricted to in-frame clones and leaves out a portion. The data show about 58,000 clones, with around 83% seen just once and about 3.2% held by the top ten. V lost 4 bases to trimming and J lost 9 bases, with 14 bases between them. Germline V lookup: CDR1 SGHTA, CDR2 FQGNSA. This CDR3 is 13 amino acids long. General study points: Part of the nonresponder group also had normalized T-cell clonal expansion that was low. Partial responders receiving 0.1-3.0 mg/kg showed among the lowest clonal expansion.

This sequence joins TRBV7-2 and TRBJ2-3; D is perhaps TRBD2 (7 bases). The material sequenced was CD4+ or CD8+ T cells sorted from blood, taken in a trial of the OX40 agonist ivuxolimab. This TCR derives from an adult with an advanced solid tumor such as melanoma, head and neck, liver or kidney cancer. CDR3 in amino acids: CASSSAGATTQYF. As DNA, the CDR3 is TGTGCCAGCAGCTCGGCGGGGGCTACCACGCAGTATTTT. Variable domain in full (rest from reference TRBV7-2 and TRBJ2-3): GAGVSQSPSNKVTEKGKDVELRCDPISGHTALYWYRQSLGQGLEFLIYFQGNSAPDKSGLPSDRFSAERTGGSVSTLTIQRTQQEDSAVYLCASSSAGATTQYFGPGTRLTVL.